Each of the 6 T cell receptor beta chains below was sequenced from the same sample in a study of cytomegalovirus exposure and HLA in healthy donors. The PCR ran on 60 Vbeta and 13 Jbeta primers. Repertoires were generated with immunoSEQ multiplex PCR, while TCRdb's copy carries only in-frame clones and drops some. In the table there are under 200,000 clones, approximately 77% of which are singletons. What was sequenced was PBMCs. The receptors originated from a male donor in good health and CMV-seropositive.

This sequence joins TRBV18 and TRBJ1-1; D remains ambiguous. V lost 0 bases, J lost 1 base, and 9 bases lay in between. Germline V gene data show CDR1 as KGHSH and CDR2 as LQKENI. The CDR3 extends over 15 amino acids. CDR3 sequence reads: CASSPPNPENTEAFF. Here the CDR3 DNA reads TGTGCCAGCTCACCACCTAACCCAGAGAACACTGAAGCTTTCTTT.

This clone was picked up one time. This sequence joins TRBV9 and TRBJ2-5; 12 bases are a match to TRBD2. This CDR3 contains 17 residues. The germline V gene encodes CDR1 SGDLS and CDR2 YYNGEE. The trim removed 4 bases at V and 2 bases at J, leaving 9 bases unmatched. CDR3 in amino acids: CASSTGSSGGAQETQYF. The CDR3 DNA reads as TGTGCCAGCAGCACTGGCTCTAGCGGGGGGGCGCAAGAGACCCAGTACTTC. Variable domain in full (rest from reference TRBV9 and TRBJ2-5): DSGVTQTPKHLITATGQRVTLRCSPRSGDLSVYWYQQSLDQGLQFLIQYYNGEERAKGNILERFSAQQFPDLHSELNLSSLELGDSALYFCASSTGSSGGAQETQYFGPGTRLLVL.

The chain links TRBV15 to TRBJ1-4; TRBD1 might be the D (6 bases). This CDR3 contains 15 residues. CDR1 and CDR2 from the germline V gene are LNHNV and YYDKDF (reference sequence). V was pared by 3 bases and J by 6 bases, with 14 bases between. In nucleotides, the CDR3 is TGTGCCACCAGCAGGAGGGGGGGTGTTGATGAAAAACTGTTTTTT. This sequence encodes CATSRRGGVDEKLFF.

A few counts support this clone. V and J are TRBV9 and TRBJ1-4; a weak D match, TRBD1 (5 bases). Trimming took 0 bases from V and 4 from J, leaving 7 bases between them. This CDR3 comprises 14 residues. Germline V lookup: CDR1 SGDLS, CDR2 YYNGEE. The CDR3: CASSVGQINEKLFF. The DNA for the CDR3 is TGTGCCAGCAGCGTAGGACAGATTAATGAAAAACTGTTTTTT. The entire variable domain, with the rest obtained from reference TRBV9 and TRBJ1-4, is as follows: DSGVTQTPKHLITATGQRVTLRCSPRSGDLSVYWYQQSLDQGLQFLIQYYNGEERAKGNILERFSAQQFPDLHSELNLSSLELGDSALYFCASSVGQINEKLFFGSGTQLSVL.

This chain uses TRBV5-1 with TRBJ1-1; TRBD1 matches 9 bases. V lost 4 bases and J lost 4; bases outside the gene matches: 8. CDR1 is SGHRS and CDR2 is YFSETQ in the germline V gene. The CDR3 contains 15 residues. The CDR3 reads CASSSSGTGSTEAFF. CDR3 bases: TGCGCCAGCAGCAGCTCCGGGACAGGGTCCACTGAAGCTTTCTTT. Full variable domain (missing parts from reference TRBV5-1 and TRBJ1-1): KAGVTQTPRYLIKTRGQQVTLSCSPISGHRSVSWYQQTPGQGLQFLFEYFSETQRNKGNFPGRFSGRQFSNSRSEMNVSTLELGDSALYLCASSSSGTGSTEAFFGQGTRLTVV.

This chain connects TRBV7-9 to TRBJ2-2; 10 bases agree with TRBD2. The CDR3 sequence is 15 residues long. Germline loops: CDR1 SEHNR, CDR2 FQNEAQ (reference sequence). J lost 7 bases, V lost 6 bases, and 8 bases had no gene match. CDR3 sequence: CASSRTSGGGGELFF. The DNA for the CDR3 is TGTGCCAGCAGTCGGACTAGCGGAGGGGGCGGGGAGCTGTTTTTT.